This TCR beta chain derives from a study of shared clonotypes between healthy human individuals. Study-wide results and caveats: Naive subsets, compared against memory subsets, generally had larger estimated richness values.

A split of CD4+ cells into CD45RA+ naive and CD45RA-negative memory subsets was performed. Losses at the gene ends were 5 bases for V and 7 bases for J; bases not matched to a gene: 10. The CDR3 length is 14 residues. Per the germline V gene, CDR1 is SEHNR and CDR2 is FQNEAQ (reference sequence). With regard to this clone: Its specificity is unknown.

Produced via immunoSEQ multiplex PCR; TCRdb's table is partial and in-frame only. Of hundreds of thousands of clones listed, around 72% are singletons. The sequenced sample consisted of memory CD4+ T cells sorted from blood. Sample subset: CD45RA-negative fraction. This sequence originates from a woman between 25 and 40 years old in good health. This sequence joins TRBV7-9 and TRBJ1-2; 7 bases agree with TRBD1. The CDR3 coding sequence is TGTGCCAGCAGCCAGGAACAGGGGTTGCGTGGCTACACCTTC. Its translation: CASSQEQGLRGYTF.